This T cell receptor beta chain comes out of a study of graft-versus-host responses after intestinal transplantation. Study as a whole: Multivisceral, liver-intestinal, or isolated intestinal grafts went to recipients.

Responders labeled with CFSE (approximately 200,000) were plated with approximately 200,000 irradiated, violet-dye-labeled stimulators. CD4 and CD8 responders that proliferated in the reaction were FACS-sorted. Only in-frame clones appear in the TCRdb table, and some are missing; sequencing was by immunoSEQ multiplex PCR. The sample yields 8,000 or so clones, 30% to 35% seen once. The study, taken as a whole, reports: Patients who carried graft-donor T cell macrochimerism also had high graft-versus-host to host-versus-graft clonal ratios in their allografts.

The CDR3 has 17 residues. Sequencing used alloreactive CD8+ T cells from a mixed lymphocyte reaction culture, obtained before transplantation. Subset given: CFSE-low proliferating T cells sorted from roughly six-day pre-transplant mixed lymphocyte reaction (GvH or HvG direction). V and J are TRBV12-2 and TRBJ2-5; TRBD2, the D gene given by the table, was not confirmed from the DNA. TRBV12-2 is given as a pseudogene. The TCR comes from a human patient who was an organ donor for intestinal transplantation. The CDR3 loop is CASRLSQGLAGLETQYF. The CDR3 DNA sequence: TGTGCAAGTCGCTTATCACAAGGACTAGCGGGACTGGAGACCCAGTACTTC.